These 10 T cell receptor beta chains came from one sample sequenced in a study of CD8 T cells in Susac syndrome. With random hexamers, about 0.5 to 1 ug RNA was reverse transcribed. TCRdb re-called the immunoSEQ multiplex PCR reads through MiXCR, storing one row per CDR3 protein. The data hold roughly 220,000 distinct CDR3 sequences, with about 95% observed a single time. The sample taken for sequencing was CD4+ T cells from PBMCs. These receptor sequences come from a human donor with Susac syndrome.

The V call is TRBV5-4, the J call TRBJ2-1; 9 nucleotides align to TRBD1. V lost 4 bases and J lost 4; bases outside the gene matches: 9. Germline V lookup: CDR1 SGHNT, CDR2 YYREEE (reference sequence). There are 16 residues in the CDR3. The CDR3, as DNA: TGTGCCAGCAGCCGCTGGAGGACAGGGGTTTACAATGAGCAGTTCTTC. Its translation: CASSRWRTGVYNEQFF. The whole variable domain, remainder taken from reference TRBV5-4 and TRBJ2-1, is ETGVTQSPTHLIKTRGQQVTLRCSSQSGHNTVSWYQQALGQGPQFIFQYYREEENGRGNFPPRFSGLQFPNYSSELNVNALELDDSALYLCASSRWRTGVYNEQFFGPGTRLTVL.

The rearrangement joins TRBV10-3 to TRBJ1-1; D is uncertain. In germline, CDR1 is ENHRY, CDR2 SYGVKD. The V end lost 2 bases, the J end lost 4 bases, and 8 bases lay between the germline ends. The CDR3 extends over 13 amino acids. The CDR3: CAISEGPPTEAFF. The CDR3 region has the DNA TGTGCCATCAGTGAGGGGCCTCCCACTGAAGCTTTCTTT.

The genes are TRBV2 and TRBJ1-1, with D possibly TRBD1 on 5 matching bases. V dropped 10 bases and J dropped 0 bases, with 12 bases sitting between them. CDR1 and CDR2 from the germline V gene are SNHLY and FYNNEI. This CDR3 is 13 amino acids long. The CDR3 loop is CANAGRMNTEAFF. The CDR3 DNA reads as TGTGCCAACGCGGGGCGTATGAACACTGAAGCTTTCTTT.

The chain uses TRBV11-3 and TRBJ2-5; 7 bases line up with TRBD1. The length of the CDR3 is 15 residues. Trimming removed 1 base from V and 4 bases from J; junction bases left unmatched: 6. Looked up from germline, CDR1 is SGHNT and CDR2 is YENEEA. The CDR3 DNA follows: TGTGCCAGCAGCTTAGGACAGGGACATTTAGAGACCCAGTACTTC. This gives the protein CASSLGQGHLETQYF. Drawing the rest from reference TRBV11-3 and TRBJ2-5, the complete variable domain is EAGVVQSPRYKIIEKKQPVAFWCNPISGHNTLYWYLQNLGQGPELLIRYENEEAVDDSQLPKDRFSAERLKGVDSTLKIQPAELGDSAVYLCASSLGQGHLETQYFGPGTRLLVL.

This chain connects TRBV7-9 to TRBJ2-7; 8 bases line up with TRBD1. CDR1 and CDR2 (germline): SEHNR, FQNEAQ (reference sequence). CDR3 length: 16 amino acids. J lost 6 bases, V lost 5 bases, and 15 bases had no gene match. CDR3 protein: CASSVMTGAGPAEQYF. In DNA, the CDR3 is TGTGCCAGCAGCGTAATGACAGGGGCCGGCCCTGCCGAGCAGTACTTC.

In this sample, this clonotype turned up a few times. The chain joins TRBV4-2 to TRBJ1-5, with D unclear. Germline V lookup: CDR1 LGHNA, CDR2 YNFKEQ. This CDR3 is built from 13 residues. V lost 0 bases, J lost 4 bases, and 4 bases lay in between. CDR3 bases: TGTGCCAGCAGCCAAGAGTTGAATCAGCCCCAGCATTTT. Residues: CASSQELNQPQHF.

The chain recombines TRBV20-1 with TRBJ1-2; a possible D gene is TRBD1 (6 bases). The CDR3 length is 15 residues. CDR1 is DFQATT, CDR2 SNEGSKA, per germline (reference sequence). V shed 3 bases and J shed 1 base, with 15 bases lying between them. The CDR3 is CSASLPGGDNYGYTF. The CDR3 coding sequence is TGCAGTGCTAGCTTGCCCGGGGGCGATAACTATGGCTACACCTTC.

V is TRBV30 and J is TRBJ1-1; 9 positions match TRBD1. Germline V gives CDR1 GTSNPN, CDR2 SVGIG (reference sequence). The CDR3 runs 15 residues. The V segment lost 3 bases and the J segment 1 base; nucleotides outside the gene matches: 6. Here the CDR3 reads CAWRAPGQGNTEAFF. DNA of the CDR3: TGTGCCTGGAGAGCACCGGGACAGGGGAACACTGAAGCTTTCTTT. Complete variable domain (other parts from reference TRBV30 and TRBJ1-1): SQTIHQWPATLVQPVGSPLSLECTVEGTSNPNLYWYRQAAGRGLQLLFYSVGIGQISSEVPQNLSASRPQDRQFILSSKKLLLSDSGFYLCAWRAPGQGNTEAFFGQGTRLTVV.

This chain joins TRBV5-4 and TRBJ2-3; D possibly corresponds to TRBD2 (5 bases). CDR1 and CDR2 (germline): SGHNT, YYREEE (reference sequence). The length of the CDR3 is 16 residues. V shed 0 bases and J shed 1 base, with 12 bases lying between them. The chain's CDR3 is CASSLAGGMGTDTQYF. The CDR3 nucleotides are TGTGCCAGCAGCTTGGCCGGAGGCATGGGCACAGATACGCAGTATTTT. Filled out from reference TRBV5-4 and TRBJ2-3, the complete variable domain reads ETGVTQSPTHLIKTRGQQVTLRCSSQSGHNTVSWYQQALGQGPQFIFQYYREEENGRGNFPPRFSGLQFPNYSSELNVNALELDDSALYLCASSLAGGMGTDTQYFGPGTRLTVL.

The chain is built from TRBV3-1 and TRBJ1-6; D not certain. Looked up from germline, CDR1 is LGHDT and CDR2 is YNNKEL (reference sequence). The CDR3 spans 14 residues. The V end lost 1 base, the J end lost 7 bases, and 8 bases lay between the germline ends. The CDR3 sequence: CASSQGTANSPLHF. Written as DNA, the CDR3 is TGTGCCAGCAGCCAAGGGACGGCAAATTCACCCCTCCACTTT.